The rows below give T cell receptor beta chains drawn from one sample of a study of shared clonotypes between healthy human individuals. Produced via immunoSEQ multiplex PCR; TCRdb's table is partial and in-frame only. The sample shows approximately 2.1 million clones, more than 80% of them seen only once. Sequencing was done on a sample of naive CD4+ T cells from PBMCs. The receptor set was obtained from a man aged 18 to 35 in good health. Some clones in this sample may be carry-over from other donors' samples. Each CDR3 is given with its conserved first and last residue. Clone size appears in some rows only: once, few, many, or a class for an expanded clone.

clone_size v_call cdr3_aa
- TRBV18 CASSGTSGKEQYF
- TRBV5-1 CASSLTGTSGSAGELFF
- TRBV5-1 CASSTTTGSETQYF
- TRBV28 CASSPTTGELFF
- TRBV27 CASSRPNRPTEAFF
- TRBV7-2 CASSLQGSGNQPQHF
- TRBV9 CASSESSGPLSTDTQYF
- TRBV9 CASNSKRFQETQYF
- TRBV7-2 CASSARQLQDNQPQHF
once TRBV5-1 CASSLQRTTQETQYF
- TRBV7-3 CASSLARRGIPGELFF
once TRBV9 CASRRGTGSGANVLTF
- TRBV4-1 CASSQGRGLGNTIYF
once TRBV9 CASSVAGTDQETQYF
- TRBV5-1 CASSLSSGDYGYTF
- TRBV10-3 CAISVPPGRLSRGNTIYF
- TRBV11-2 CASSLAQGTYGYTF
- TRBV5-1 CASSPGRDITEQYF
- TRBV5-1 CASSPDRPHGYTF
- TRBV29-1 CSVEVSATDTQYF
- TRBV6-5 CASSPRQRGYTF
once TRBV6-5 CATHSGAKEGVGYTF
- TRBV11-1 CASSEIGGSYEQYF
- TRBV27 CASSFRRGALGDTQYF
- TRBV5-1 CASSRGAYEQYF
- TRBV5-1 CASSISGTGADTQYF
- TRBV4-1 CASSHYNDRGNEKLFF
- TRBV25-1 CASSPGTGVTGELFF
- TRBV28 CASKRDTNTGELFF
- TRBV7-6 CASSPESGSGRGQYF
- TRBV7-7 CASSLGLMTPQHF
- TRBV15 CATSGRVGYEQYF
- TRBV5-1 CASSSRLWGTDTQYF
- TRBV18 CASSSQEYRTSGANVLTF
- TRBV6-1 CASGGGNSGNTIYF
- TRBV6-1 CASSESPLLGYTF
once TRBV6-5 CASSYRDRANNEQFF
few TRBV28 CASTRGGARTEAFF
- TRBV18 CASSPFTLSSYNEQFF
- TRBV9 CASSVDRGNTEAFF
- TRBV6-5 CASRSRSGPYEQYF
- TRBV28 CASSLSGSQGNSPLHF
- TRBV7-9 CASSLATDGYTF
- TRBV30 CAWSSGLAGVADTQYF
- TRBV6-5 CASGPAYNEQFF
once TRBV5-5 CASSLFRDNEQFF